The rows below give T cell receptor beta chains drawn from one sample of a study of blood T cell repertoires in COVID-19. Profiled with immunoSEQ multiplex PCR; TCRdb holds only in-frame clones, not every one. The sample yields about 67,000 clones, more than 75% seen once. Sequencing was performed on peripheral blood. The receptor set was obtained from a woman aged 55-69 years with acute or convalescent COVID-19. Both conserved end residues are trimmed from each CDR3. Each record gives: CDR3 protein, J gene, D gene, V gene. The D gene is left open where the match is weak.

CDR3aa: ASSVLGGTEAF
j_gene: TRBJ1-1
d_gene: NA
v_gene: TRBV9

CDR3aa: ASSPGIGEQY
j_gene: TRBJ2-7
d_gene: NA
v_gene: TRBV19

CDR3aa: ASSLKNRTALSYEQY
j_gene: TRBJ2-7
d_gene: NA
v_gene: TRBV7-9

CDR3aa: ASSAPWGTSRLNEQY
j_gene: TRBJ2-7
d_gene: NA
v_gene: TRBV9

CDR3aa: ASSPSPRGYT
j_gene: TRBJ1-2
d_gene: NA
v_gene: TRBV12-3/TRBV12-4

CDR3aa: SVPFDRDYGYT
j_gene: TRBJ1-2
d_gene: TRBD1
v_gene: TRBV29-1

CDR3aa: ASSLRFSTGELF
j_gene: TRBJ2-2
d_gene: NA
v_gene: TRBV27

CDR3aa: SARGGQGREQY
j_gene: TRBJ2-7
d_gene: TRBD1
v_gene: TRBV29-1

CDR3aa: ASSAEPDTEAF
j_gene: TRBJ1-1
d_gene: NA
v_gene: TRBV5-1

CDR3aa: ASSQREDGTEAF
j_gene: TRBJ1-1
d_gene: NA
v_gene: TRBV3-1/TRBV3-2

CDR3aa: ASRPGQGRIDTQY
j_gene: TRBJ2-3
d_gene: TRBD1
v_gene: TRBV6-5

CDR3aa: ASSLGQGADNYGYT
j_gene: TRBJ1-2
d_gene: TRBD1
v_gene: TRBV5-1

CDR3aa: ASSAGDRSTGELF
j_gene: TRBJ2-2
d_gene: TRBD1
v_gene: TRBV9

CDR3aa: ASSRQRNQPQH
j_gene: TRBJ1-5
d_gene: NA
v_gene: TRBV27

CDR3aa: ASSRQAGSTDTQY
j_gene: TRBJ2-3
d_gene: TRBD2
v_gene: TRBV4-3

CDR3aa: ASSVGGSGETQY
j_gene: TRBJ2-5
d_gene: NA
v_gene: TRBV9

CDR3aa: ASSFEGEFTDTQY
j_gene: TRBJ2-3
d_gene: NA
v_gene: TRBV7-3

CDR3aa: ASSGGHNEQF
j_gene: TRBJ2-1
d_gene: NA
v_gene: TRBV10-1

CDR3aa: ASSDNGGGQETQY
j_gene: TRBJ2-5
d_gene: TRBD2
v_gene: TRBV4-1

CDR3aa: ATGQGMVETQY
j_gene: TRBJ2-5
d_gene: TRBD1
v_gene: TRBV2

CDR3aa: ASSQLAGGTDTQY
j_gene: TRBJ2-3
d_gene: TRBD2
v_gene: TRBV6-2/TRBV6-3

CDR3aa: ASSWGPAEEQY
j_gene: TRBJ2-7
d_gene: NA
v_gene: TRBV11-2

CDR3aa: ASSVNRGEQF
j_gene: TRBJ2-1
d_gene: NA
v_gene: TRBV18

CDR3aa: ASSLDGGSYNEQF
j_gene: TRBJ2-1
d_gene: NA
v_gene: TRBV7-2

CDR3aa: ASSPLTGSSYEQY
j_gene: TRBJ2-7
d_gene: TRBD1
v_gene: TRBV5-6

CDR3aa: AGYRGRSTDTQY
j_gene: TRBJ2-3
d_gene: TRBD1
v_gene: TRBV2

CDR3aa: ASRGDSNTGELF
j_gene: TRBJ2-2
d_gene: NA
v_gene: TRBV6-4

CDR3aa: ASSLDGRGFVDEKLF
j_gene: TRBJ1-4
d_gene: NA
v_gene: TRBV7-2

CDR3aa: ASSLVQGRDQPQH
j_gene: TRBJ1-5
d_gene: TRBD1
v_gene: TRBV27

CDR3aa: ASSYRGGGSPLH
j_gene: TRBJ1-6
d_gene: NA
v_gene: TRBV6-2/TRBV6-3

CDR3aa: ASSLGGGDYGYT
j_gene: TRBJ1-2
d_gene: NA
v_gene: TRBV5-4

CDR3aa: SSARGRGETQY
j_gene: TRBJ2-5
d_gene: TRBD1
v_gene: TRBV29-1

CDR3aa: ASTSLGDRGLSFSYNSPLH
j_gene: TRBJ1-6
d_gene: TRBD1
v_gene: TRBV27

CDR3aa: AIRQGASNEKLF
j_gene: TRBJ1-4
d_gene: TRBD1
v_gene: TRBV10-3

CDR3aa: ASSLGEFGNQPQH
j_gene: TRBJ1-5
d_gene: NA
v_gene: TRBV3-1/TRBV3-2

CDR3aa: ASSLAGGGGYT
j_gene: TRBJ1-2
d_gene: TRBD1
v_gene: TRBV7-9

CDR3aa: ASSPGQSLIPYEQY
j_gene: TRBJ2-7
d_gene: TRBD1
v_gene: TRBV5-1

CDR3aa: ASSREENTEAF
j_gene: TRBJ1-1
d_gene: NA
v_gene: TRBV7-3

CDR3aa: ASSYLYGSEQF
j_gene: TRBJ2-1
d_gene: NA
v_gene: TRBV11-3

CDR3aa: AISAGTGIEQF
j_gene: TRBJ2-1
d_gene: TRBD1
v_gene: TRBV10-3

CDR3aa: ASSFDTGELF
j_gene: TRBJ2-2
d_gene: NA
v_gene: TRBV7-3

CDR3aa: ASSFGQTNTEAF
j_gene: TRBJ1-1
d_gene: NA
v_gene: TRBV11-2

CDR3aa: ASSTDKYNEQF
j_gene: TRBJ2-1
d_gene: NA
v_gene: TRBV19

CDR3aa: ASSPARADTQY
j_gene: TRBJ2-3
d_gene: NA
v_gene: TRBV11-3

CDR3aa: ASSQDFGEGMPQH
j_gene: TRBJ1-5
d_gene: NA
v_gene: TRBV4-1

CDR3aa: ASSYGTGNYGYT
j_gene: TRBJ1-2
d_gene: TRBD1
v_gene: TRBV6-6

CDR3aa: ASSSIFLTGDT
j_gene: TRBJ1-2
d_gene: TRBD1
v_gene: TRBV7-8

CDR3aa: ASSSGLFSTDTQY
j_gene: TRBJ2-3
d_gene: NA
v_gene: TRBV7-2

CDR3aa: ATSDGTGYGGELF
j_gene: TRBJ2-2
d_gene: TRBD1
v_gene: TRBV24-1

CDR3aa: ASSLGLAELTDTQY
j_gene: TRBJ2-3
d_gene: TRBD2
v_gene: TRBV7-3

CDR3aa: ASSLGTGYEQY
j_gene: TRBJ2-7
d_gene: TRBD1
v_gene: TRBV7-2

CDR3aa: ASAGAADSGNTIY
j_gene: TRBJ1-3
d_gene: NA
v_gene: TRBV28

CDR3aa: ATSPEGTDTQY
j_gene: TRBJ2-3
d_gene: NA
v_gene: TRBV15

CDR3aa: ASSLAQTGSRGYT
j_gene: TRBJ1-2
d_gene: TRBD1
v_gene: TRBV5-5

CDR3aa: ATSREVGTGGSPLH
j_gene: TRBJ1-6
d_gene: TRBD1
v_gene: TRBV15